This T cell receptor (beta chain) was retrieved from a study of T-cell reconstitution after alpha-beta-depleted transplantation in children. Study observations and caveats: A year post-transplant, T-cell counts and diversity derived mostly from newly produced T cells. Approximately two months post-transplant, alpha-beta T cells reportedly originated from several hundred expanded graft clones.

The junction had 19 bases not matched to a gene; V was cut back by 5 bases and J by 5 bases. Germline loops: CDR1 SGHRS, CDR2 YFSETQ. The length of the CDR3 is 17 residues. On this clonotype itself: The antigen remains undetermined.

As it was prepared, the TCRbeta library received unique molecular identifiers. TCRdb reprocessed the PCR reads with MiXCR, giving one entry per CDR3 protein. The sample lists hundreds of thousands of distinct CDR3 sequences; approximately 14% were seen once. The TCR originated in a girl aged 2 to 9 with congenital amegakaryocytic thrombocytopenia, due to receive a stem cell transplant. The gene calls are TRBV5-1 and TRBJ2-7, with 7 bases lining up with TRBD1. The sequenced sample was PBMCs, obtained before TCRalphabeta/CD19-depleted stem cell transplant. The CDR3 loop reads CASSSRTGPVQQHEQYF. CDR3 DNA sequence: TGCGCCAGCAGTTCAAGGACAGGACCAGTCCAGCAGCACGAGCAGTACTTC.